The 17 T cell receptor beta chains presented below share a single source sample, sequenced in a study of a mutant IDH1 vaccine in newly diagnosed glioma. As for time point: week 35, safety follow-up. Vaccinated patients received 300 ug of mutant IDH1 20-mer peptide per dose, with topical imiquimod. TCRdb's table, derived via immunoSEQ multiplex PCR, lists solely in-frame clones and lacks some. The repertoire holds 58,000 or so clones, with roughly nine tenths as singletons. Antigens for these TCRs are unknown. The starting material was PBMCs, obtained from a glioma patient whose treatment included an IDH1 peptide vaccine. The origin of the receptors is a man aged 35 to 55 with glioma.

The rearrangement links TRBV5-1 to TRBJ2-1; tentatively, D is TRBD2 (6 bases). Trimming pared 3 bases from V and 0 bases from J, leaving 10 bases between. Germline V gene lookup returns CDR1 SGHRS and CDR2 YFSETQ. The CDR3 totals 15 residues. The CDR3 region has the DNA TGCGCCAGCAGCTCCGACGGGAGCTCCTACAATGAGCAGTTCTTC. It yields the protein CASSSDGSSYNEQFF.

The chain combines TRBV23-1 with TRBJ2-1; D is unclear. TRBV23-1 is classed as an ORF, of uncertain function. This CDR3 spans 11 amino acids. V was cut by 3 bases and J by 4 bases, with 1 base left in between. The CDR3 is CASSHYNEQFF. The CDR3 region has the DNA TGCGCCAGCAGTCATTACAATGAGCAGTTCTTC.

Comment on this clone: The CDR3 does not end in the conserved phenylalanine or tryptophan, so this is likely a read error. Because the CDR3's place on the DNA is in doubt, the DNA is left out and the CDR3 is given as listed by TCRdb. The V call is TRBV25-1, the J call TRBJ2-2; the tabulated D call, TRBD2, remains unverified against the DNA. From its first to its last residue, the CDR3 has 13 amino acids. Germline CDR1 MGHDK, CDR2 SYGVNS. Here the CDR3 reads CASNQNRGLAGRE.

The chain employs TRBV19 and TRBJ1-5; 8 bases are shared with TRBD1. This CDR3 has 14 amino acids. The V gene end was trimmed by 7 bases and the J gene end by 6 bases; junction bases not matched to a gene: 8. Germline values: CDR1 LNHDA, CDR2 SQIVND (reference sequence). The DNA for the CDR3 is TGTGCCAGTACCCGAGGACAGGGCGGTCAGCCCCAGCATTTT. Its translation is CASTRGQGGQPQHF.

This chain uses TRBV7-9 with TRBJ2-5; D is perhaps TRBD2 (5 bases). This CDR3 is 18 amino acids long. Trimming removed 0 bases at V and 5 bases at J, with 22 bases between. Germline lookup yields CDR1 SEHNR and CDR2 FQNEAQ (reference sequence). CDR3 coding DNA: TGTGCCAGCAGCTTAGCAGAACATGGGAGCCCCCTCCGGGAGACCCAGTACTTC. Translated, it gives CASSLAEHGSPLRETQYF.

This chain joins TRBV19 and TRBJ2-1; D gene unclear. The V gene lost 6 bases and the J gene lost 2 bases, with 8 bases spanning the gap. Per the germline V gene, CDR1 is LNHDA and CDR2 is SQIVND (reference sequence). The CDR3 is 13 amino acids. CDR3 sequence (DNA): TGTGCCAGTAGCGGCCTCGCCTACAATGAGCAGTTCTTC. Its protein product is CASSGLAYNEQFF.

The CDR3 sequence: CASSGSRDRGREQYF. The DNA of the CDR3 is TGTGCCAGTAGCGGATCCAGGGACAGGGGGCGGGAGCAGTACTTC. The genes are TRBV19 and TRBJ2-7, with TRBD1 matching 12 bases. Germline loops: CDR1 LNHDA, CDR2 SQIVND (reference sequence). Losses at the gene ends were 6 bases for V and 7 bases for J; bases not matched to a gene: 10. CDR3 length: 15 residues.

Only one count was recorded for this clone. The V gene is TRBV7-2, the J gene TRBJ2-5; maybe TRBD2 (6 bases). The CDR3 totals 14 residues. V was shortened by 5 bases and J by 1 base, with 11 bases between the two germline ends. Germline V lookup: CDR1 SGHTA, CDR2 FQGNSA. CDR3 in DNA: TGTGCCAGCAGCCAGCAGGGACTCCAAGAGACCCAGTACTTC. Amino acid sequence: CASSQQGLQETQYF.

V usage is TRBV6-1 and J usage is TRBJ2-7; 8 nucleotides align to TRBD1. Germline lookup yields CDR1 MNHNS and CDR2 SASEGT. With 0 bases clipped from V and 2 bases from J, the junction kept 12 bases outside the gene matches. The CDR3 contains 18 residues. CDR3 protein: CASSEAGAGGASTYEQYF. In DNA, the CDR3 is TGTGCCAGCAGTGAAGCGGGGGCAGGGGGCGCGTCTACCTACGAGCAGTACTTC.

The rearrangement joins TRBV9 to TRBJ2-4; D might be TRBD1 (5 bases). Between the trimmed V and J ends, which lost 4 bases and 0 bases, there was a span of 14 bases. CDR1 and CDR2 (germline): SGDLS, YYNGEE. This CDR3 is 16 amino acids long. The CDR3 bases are TGTGCCAGCAGCACCCCATCCCAGGGAGCCAAAAACATTCAGTACTTC. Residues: CASSTPSQGAKNIQYF.

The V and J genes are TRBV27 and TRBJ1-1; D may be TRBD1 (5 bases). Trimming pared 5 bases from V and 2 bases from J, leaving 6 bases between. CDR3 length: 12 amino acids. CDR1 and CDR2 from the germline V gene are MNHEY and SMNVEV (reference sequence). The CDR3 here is CASSQGNTEAFF. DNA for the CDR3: TGTGCCAGCAGTCAGGGTAACACTGAAGCTTTCTTT.

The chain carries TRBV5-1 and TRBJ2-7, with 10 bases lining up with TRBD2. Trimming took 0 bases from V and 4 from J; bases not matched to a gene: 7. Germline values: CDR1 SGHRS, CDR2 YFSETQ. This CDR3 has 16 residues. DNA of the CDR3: TGCGCCAGCAGCTTGGAACTCCTAGCGGGAGTGTACGAGCAGTACTTC. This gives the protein CASSLELLAGVYEQYF.

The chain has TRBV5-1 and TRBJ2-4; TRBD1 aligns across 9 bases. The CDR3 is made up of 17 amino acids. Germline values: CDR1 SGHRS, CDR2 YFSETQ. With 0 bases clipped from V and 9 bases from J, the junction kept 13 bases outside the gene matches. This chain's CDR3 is CASSLANLRTGESIQYF. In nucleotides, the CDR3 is TGCGCCAGCAGCTTGGCCAATTTAAGGACAGGGGAGAGCATTCAGTACTTC.

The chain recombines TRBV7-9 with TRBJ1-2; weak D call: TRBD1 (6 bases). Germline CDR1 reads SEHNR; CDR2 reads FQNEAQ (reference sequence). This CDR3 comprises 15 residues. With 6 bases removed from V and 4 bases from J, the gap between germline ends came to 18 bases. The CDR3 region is CASSIPGLGAYGYTF. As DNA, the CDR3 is TGTGCCAGCAGTATACCGGGGTTGGGGGCCTATGGCTACACCTTC.

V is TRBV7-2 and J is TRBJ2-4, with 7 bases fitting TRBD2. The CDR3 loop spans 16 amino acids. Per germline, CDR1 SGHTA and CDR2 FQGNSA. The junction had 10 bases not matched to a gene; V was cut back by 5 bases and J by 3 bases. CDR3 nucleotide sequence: TGTGCCAGCAGCATCCGGGGGGAGGTGGGCAAAAACATTCAGTACTTC. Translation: CASSIRGEVGKNIQYF.

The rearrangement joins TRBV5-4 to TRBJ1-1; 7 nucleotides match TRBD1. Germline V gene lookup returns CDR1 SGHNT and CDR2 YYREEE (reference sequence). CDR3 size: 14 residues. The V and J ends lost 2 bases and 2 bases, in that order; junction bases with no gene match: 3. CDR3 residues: CASSLGQANTEAFF. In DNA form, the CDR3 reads TGTGCCAGCAGCTTAGGACAGGCCAACACTGAAGCTTTCTTT.

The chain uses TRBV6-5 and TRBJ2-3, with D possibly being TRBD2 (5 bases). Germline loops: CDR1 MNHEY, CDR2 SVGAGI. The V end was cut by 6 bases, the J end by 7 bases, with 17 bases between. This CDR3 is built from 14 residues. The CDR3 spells CASSTPRGLHTQYF. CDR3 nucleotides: TGTGCCAGCAGCACCCCCCGCGGACTTCATACGCAGTATTTT.